Listed below are T cell receptor beta chains from one sample, sequenced in a study of blood T cell repertoires in COVID-19. Profiled with immunoSEQ multiplex PCR; TCRdb holds only in-frame clones, not every one. The sample holds 98,000 or so clones, roughly 89% seen once. The sample was peripheral blood. These receptors came from a human donor in a cohort sampled during active COVID-19. The CDR3 runs from the conserved cysteine through the conserved F or W. Each record gives: clone size, D gene, V gene, J gene, CDR3 protein, CDR3 DNA. The D gene is left open where the match is weak. Expanded clones are given a class, and other clones once, few, many or no size at all.

abundance: once
d_gene: .
v_gene: TRBV6-5
j_gene: TRBJ2-2
CDR3aa: CASSWTDTGELFF
CDR3nt: TGTGCCAGCAGTTGGACAGACACCGGGGAGCTGTTTTTT

abundance: .
d_gene: .
v_gene: TRBV27
j_gene: TRBJ2-5
CDR3aa: CATADSAETQYF
CDR3nt: TGTGCCACCGCCGACAGTGCCGAGACCCAGTACTTC

abundance: .
d_gene: .
v_gene: TRBV6-5
j_gene: TRBJ2-7
CDR3aa: CASGGYRAPEEQYF
CDR3nt: TGTGCCAGCGGAGGATACAGGGCACCGGAGGAGCAGTACTTC

abundance: .
d_gene: .
v_gene: TRBV2
j_gene: TRBJ2-7
CDR3aa: CASSPPGEQYF
CDR3nt: TGTGCCAGCAGTCCCCCGGGCGAGCAGTACTTC

abundance: .
d_gene: .
v_gene: TRBV7-9
j_gene: TRBJ2-7
CDR3aa: CASSSDRDITYEQYF
CDR3nt: TGTGCCAGCAGCTCAGACCGGGACATAACCTACGAGCAGTACTTC

abundance: once
d_gene: .
v_gene: TRBV11-2
j_gene: TRBJ1-1
CDR3aa: CASSLVGRYRGAFF
CDR3nt: TGTGCCAGCAGCTTAGTCGGGCGGTACCGGGGAGCTTTCTTT

abundance: .
d_gene: .
v_gene: TRBV6-2/TRBV6-3
j_gene: TRBJ1-2
CDR3aa: CASTPTAGHIYGYTF
CDR3nt: TGTGCCAGCACCCCCACGGCAGGCCACATCTATGGCTACACCTTC

abundance: .
d_gene: .
v_gene: TRBV19
j_gene: TRBJ1-5
CDR3aa: CASLRSGLGSNQPQHF
CDR3nt: TGTGCCAGCCTCCGGTCGGGGTTGGGGAGCAATCAGCCCCAGCATTTT

abundance: .
d_gene: TRBD2
v_gene: TRBV7-2
j_gene: TRBJ2-1
CDR3aa: CASSGTSVYNEQFF
CDR3nt: TGTGCCAGCAGCGGGACTAGCGTATACAATGAGCAGTTCTTC

abundance: .
d_gene: TRBD2
v_gene: TRBV11-3
j_gene: TRBJ2-2
CDR3aa: CASSLDRRTSRSTGELFF
CDR3nt: TGTGCCAGCAGCTTAGATCGAAGGACTAGCCGTTCGACCGGGGAGCTGTTTTTT

abundance: .
d_gene: TRBD2
v_gene: TRBV7-3
j_gene: TRBJ2-2
CDR3aa: CASSPSGTRANTGELFF
CDR3nt: TGTGCCAGCAGCCCCTCCGGGACTAGAGCGAACACCGGGGAGCTGTTTTTT

abundance: .
d_gene: .
v_gene: TRBV7-8
j_gene: TRBJ2-3
CDR3aa: CASSLGQGMAQYF
CDR3nt: TGTGCCAGCAGCTTAGGGCAGGGGATGGCGCAGTATTTT

abundance: .
d_gene: .
v_gene: TRBV30
j_gene: TRBJ1-3
CDR3aa: CAWRQGFAGNTIYF
CDR3nt: TGTGCCTGGAGACAGGGTTTCGCTGGAAACACCATATATTTT

abundance: .
d_gene: .
v_gene: TRBV6-4
j_gene: TRBJ2-2
CDR3aa: CASSRGYDTGELFF
CDR3nt: TGTGCCAGTAGCAGGGGTTATGACACCGGGGAGCTGTTTTTT

abundance: .
d_gene: TRBD1
v_gene: TRBV6-2/TRBV6-3
j_gene: TRBJ2-7
CDR3aa: CASSFFQGAYEQYF
CDR3nt: TGTGCCAGCAGTTTCTTCCAGGGGGCCTACGAGCAGTACTTC

abundance: .
d_gene: .
v_gene: TRBV6-5
j_gene: TRBJ2-2
CDR3aa: CASTSSDTGELFF
CDR3nt: TGTGCCAGTACTAGCAGCGACACCGGGGAGCTGTTTTTT

abundance: few
d_gene: .
v_gene: TRBV12-5
j_gene: TRBJ1-5
CDR3aa: CASGPVQPQHF
CDR3nt: TGTGCTAGTGGTCCCGTCCAGCCCCAGCATTTT

abundance: .
d_gene: .
v_gene: TRBV6-5
j_gene: TRBJ2-5
CDR3aa: CASSPRDWQETQYF
CDR3nt: TGTGCCAGCAGCCCCCGGGACTGGCAAGAGACCCAGTACTTC

abundance: .
d_gene: TRBD1
v_gene: TRBV2
j_gene: TRBJ1-6
CDR3aa: CASSERQGGAYSPLHF
CDR3nt: TGTGCCAGCAGTGAAAGACAGGGAGGAGCTTACTCACCCCTCCACTTT

abundance: .
d_gene: TRBD1
v_gene: TRBV9
j_gene: TRBJ1-1
CDR3aa: CASSAGQGSTEAFF
CDR3nt: TGTGCCAGCAGCGCGGGACAGGGTAGCACTGAAGCTTTCTTT

abundance: .
d_gene: .
v_gene: TRBV11-2
j_gene: TRBJ1-3
CDR3aa: CASSLVGGGTTAGNTIYF
CDR3nt: TGTGCCAGCAGCTTAGTCGGGGGAGGGACAACTGCTGGAAACACCATATATTTT

abundance: .
d_gene: TRBD2
v_gene: TRBV25-1
j_gene: TRBJ2-1
CDR3aa: CASSGLAGPGSSYNEQFF
CDR3nt: TGTGCCAGCAGCGGGCTAGCGGGGCCGGGGAGCTCCTACAATGAGCAGTTCTTC

abundance: .
d_gene: .
v_gene: TRBV6-6
j_gene: TRBJ2-7
CDR3aa: CASRNGGTGGYEQYF
CDR3nt: TGTGCCAGCAGAAACGGGGGTACTGGGGGCTACGAGCAGTACTTC

abundance: .
d_gene: .
v_gene: TRBV24-1
j_gene: TRBJ1-1
CDR3aa: CATRQSKSTEAFF
CDR3nt: TGTGCCACCAGACAGAGTAAGAGCACTGAAGCTTTCTTT

abundance: .
d_gene: TRBD1
v_gene: TRBV3-1/TRBV3-2
j_gene: TRBJ1-2
CDR3aa: CASSQGTGGSYGYTF
CDR3nt: TGTGCCAGCAGCCAAGGGACAGGGGGATCCTATGGCTACACCTTC

abundance: .
d_gene: .
v_gene: TRBV28
j_gene: TRBJ1-2
CDR3aa: CASSLGDTYGYTF
CDR3nt: TGTGCCAGCAGCCTCGGGGACACCTATGGCTACACCTTC

abundance: .
d_gene: TRBD2
v_gene: TRBV12-5
j_gene: TRBJ2-1
CDR3aa: CASGLTVRYASGVSSYNEQFF
CDR3nt: TGTGCTAGTGGTTTGACGGTTAGGTATGCTAGCGGGGTAAGCTCCTACAATGAGCAGTTCTTC

abundance: .
d_gene: TRBD1
v_gene: TRBV28
j_gene: TRBJ1-4
CDR3aa: CASSIYQTGTGGEKLFF
CDR3nt: TGTGCCAGCAGTATATATCAGACCGGGACAGGGGGTGAAAAACTGTTTTTT